This T cell receptor beta chain stems from a study of T-cell reconstitution after alpha-beta-depleted transplantation in children. This clonotype was seen repeatedly, ten times or more. The CDR3 has 15 residues. Germline trimming cut 4 bases from V and 2 bases from J; bases unmatched to any gene: 2. Germline V gene sequence: CDR1 LNHDA, CDR2 SQIVND (reference sequence). The library targeted TCRbeta and was prepared with unique molecular identifiers. TCRdb reanalysed the PCR reads using MiXCR and keeps one entry per CDR3 protein. The sample has about 350,000 distinct CDR3 sequences; roughly 14% are singletons.

This TCR was recovered from a human donor who donated a stem cell graft to a child with Fanconi anemia. This rearrangement joins TRBV19 to TRBJ2-1; 10 nucleotides match TRBD2. The material was PBMCs, obtained from the stem cell graft. The CDR3 is CASSTGLAAYNEQFF. The CDR3 nucleotides are TGTGCCAGTAGTACAGGACTAGCGGCCTACAATGAGCAGTTCTTC.